Listed below are T cell receptor beta chains from one sample, sequenced in a study of blood T cell repertoires in COVID-19. Using immunoSEQ multiplex PCR, the repertoire was profiled, and TCRdb retains in-frame clones only, with some absent. The sample contains some 83,000 clones, around nine tenths of which appear only once. The sample taken for sequencing was peripheral blood. The receptors stem from a woman over 75 with active or convalescent COVID-19. Both conserved end residues are part of each CDR3. D genes are given only for firm matches. Size is omitted from some rows. Given values are once, few, many or a class for expanded clones.

d_call,cdr3_length,j_call,clone_size,v_call,cdr3_nt,cdr3_aa
-,15,TRBJ1-1,-,TRBV7-9,TGTGCCAGCAGCTTAGCGCGACAGATGAACACTGAAGCTTTCTTT,CASSLARQMNTEAFF
-,14,TRBJ2-4,-,TRBV7-2,TGTGCCAGCAGCCCCACAGCCTTCAAAAACATTCAGTACTTC,CASSPTAFKNIQYF
TRBD2,12,TRBJ2-1,-,TRBV30,TGTGCCTGGAGCCCTCGGGGGGAAGAGCAGTTCTTC,CAWSPRGEEQFF
-,14,TRBJ1-4,-,TRBV5-6,TGTGCCAGCAGCTTGGACAGGATCGATGAAAAACTGTTTTTT,CASSLDRIDEKLFF
-,13,TRBJ2-1,-,TRBV7-2,TGTGCCAGCAGCTTAGCCACAGGGAATGAGCAGTTCTTC,CASSLATGNEQFF
-,17,TRBJ2-1,-,TRBV27,TGTGCCAGCAGTCCAGAACCGACCCGGGGCTCCTACAATGAGCAGTTCTTC,CASSPEPTRGSYNEQFF
TRBD1,14,TRBJ1-4,-,TRBV5-6,TGTGCCAGCAGCTACCGGGACAGTAATGAAAAACTGTTTTTT,CASSYRDSNEKLFF
TRBD2,16,TRBJ2-5,-,TRBV3-1/TRBV3-2,TGTGCCAGCAGCTTGGGACTAGCGGGGGGGCAGGAGACCCAGTACTTC,CASSLGLAGGQETQYF
-,16,TRBJ1-5,-,TRBV5-1,TGCGCCAGCACCCAGGACAGCCTATCCCCAAATCAGCCCCAGCATTTT,CASTQDSLSPNQPQHF
TRBD2,19,TRBJ2-3,-,TRBV28,TGTGCCAGCAACTCACCCGGAACCGGGGGGGCCACGAGCACAGATACGCAGTATTTT,CASNSPGTGGATSTDTQYF
TRBD1,16,TRBJ1-4,once,TRBV6-2/TRBV6-3,TGTGCCAGCAGTTACCGCCAGGGGGCTCATAATGAAAAACTGTTTTTT,CASSYRQGAHNEKLFF
TRBD2,14,TRBJ2-1,-,TRBV5-1,TGCGCCAGCACCCTAGCGGGGGGGTACAATGAGCAGTTCTTC,CASTLAGGYNEQFF
-,14,TRBJ2-7,-,TRBV4-3,TGCGCCAGCAGCCCTGGACTCGGTTCCTACGAGCAGTACTTC,CASSPGLGSYEQYF
TRBD1,15,TRBJ2-7,-,TRBV7-2,TGTGCCAGCAGCTTAGTGGGGACAGGACCCTACGAGCAGTACTTC,CASSLVGTGPYEQYF
TRBD2,16,TRBJ2-7,-,TRBV19,TGTGCCAGTAGCAGGGCTAGCGGCCCGTACTCCTACGAGCAGTACTTC,CASSRASGPYSYEQYF
TRBD2,17,TRBJ2-5,once,TRBV18,TGTGCCAGCTCAGCTGGACTAGTGTGGAAAAGGATGGAGACCCAGTACTTC,CASSAGLVWKRMETQYF
-,14,TRBJ2-1,few,TRBV28,TGTGCCAGCAGCCCACTAGTCGGCTACAATGAGCAGTTCTTC,CASSPLVGYNEQFF
-,15,TRBJ1-1,-,TRBV2,TGTGCCAGCAAAGACAGGCGAGCGGTAGGAACTGAAGCTTTCTTT,CASKDRRAVGTEAFF
-,15,TRBJ1-5,-,TRBV4-2,TGTGCCAGCAGCCAAGATTCGGGGTGGCGTCAGCCCCAGCATTTT,CASSQDSGWRQPQHF
TRBD2,15,TRBJ2-5,once,TRBV18,TGTGCCAGCTCACAGGGACTAGCGGGGAGAGAGACCCAGTACTTC,CASSQGLAGRETQYF
TRBD1,15,TRBJ1-2,-,TRBV24-1,TGTGCCACCAGTGATCCAGGGACAGGGAACTATGGCTACACCTTC,CATSDPGTGNYGYTF
TRBD1,17,TRBJ2-1,-,TRBV18,TGTGCCAGCTCACCACGGGACAGGGGGGCCTCCTACAATGAGCAGTTCTTC,CASSPRDRGASYNEQFF
-,15,TRBJ2-7,-,TRBV6-2/TRBV6-3,TGTGCCAGCAGTTTCACGGCAGGGATGTCCTACGAGCAGTACTTC,CASSFTAGMSYEQYF
-,14,TRBJ1-2,-,TRBV19,TGTGCCAGTAGGGTGGAGCGGGATCAGGGTGGCTACACCTTC,CASRVERDQGGYTF
-,12,TRBJ2-5,-,TRBV4-3,TGCGCCAGCAGCCAAGATCTAGAGACCCAGTACTTC,CASSQDLETQYF
-,15,TRBJ1-6,once,TRBV7-2,TGTGCCAGCAGCTTAGTCCCAGGGATGGGTTCACCCCTCCACTTT,CASSLVPGMGSPLHF
TRBD2,15,TRBJ2-7,few,TRBV7-2,TGTGCCAGCAGCTTAGCTAGCGGGGGAACCTACGAGCAGTACTTC,CASSLASGGTYEQYF
-,13,TRBJ1-2,-,TRBV27,TGTGCCAGCAGTTTAGAAGGGGTCCATGGCTACACCTTC,CASSLEGVHGYTF
-,16,TRBJ1-5,-,TRBV16,TGTGCCAGCAGCCAATCGAGAAGGGGCGTCCAACAGCCCCAGCATTTT,CASSQSRRGVQQPQHF
TRBD2,16,TRBJ2-1,-,TRBV24-1,TGTGCCACCAGTGAGCCGACTAGCGGGGGGGCCGCCACCCAGTTCTTC,CATSEPTSGGAATQFF
TRBD1,16,TRBJ2-3,-,TRBV18,TGTGCCAGCTCACCACAAGGACAGGGGGGTACAGATACGCAGTATTTT,CASSPQGQGGTDTQYF
TRBD1,16,TRBJ1-1,-,TRBV3-1/TRBV3-2,TGTGCCAGCAGCCTCGGGACAGGGGGGGGTACCACTGAAGCTTTCTTT,CASSLGTGGGTTEAFF
TRBD2,18,TRBJ2-7,-,TRBV19,TGTGCCAGTAGTATTAGGGCCCCCCTAGCGGGGGGTTCCTACGAGCAGTACTTC,CASSIRAPLAGGSYEQYF
-,16,TRBJ2-2,-,TRBV7-2,TGTGCCAGCAGCTTAAATGGTCAGAAAAACACCGGGGAGCTGTTTTTT,CASSLNGQKNTGELFF
-,17,TRBJ2-1,once,TRBV28,TGTGCCAGCAGACGGGGAGGTCTCATGGGGGTTACGGATGAGCAGTTCTTC,CASRRGGLMGVTDEQFF
-,13,TRBJ1-4,-,TRBV7-2,TGTGCCAGCCGGCGCGGGGGGAATGAAAAACTGTTTTTT,CASRRGGNEKLFF
-,15,TRBJ1-3,-,TRBV7-2,TGTGCCAGCAGCTTAGGTTCACAGACTGGAAACACCATATATTTT,CASSLGSQTGNTIYF
TRBD1,19,TRBJ1-4,-,TRBV11-2,TGTGCCAGCAGTCCGAACCGAGCCGGGACAGGGGATAGAATTGAAAAACTGTTTTTT,CASSPNRAGTGDRIEKLFF
-,16,TRBJ2-5,-,TRBV5-5,TGTGCCAGCAGCTTGGGAGGTGGACCCCGGGGAGAGACCCAGTACTTC,CASSLGGGPRGETQYF
-,14,TRBJ2-1,-,TRBV5-4,TGTGCCAGCAGCTTGGTCGGGACCTACAATGAGCAGTTCTTC,CASSLVGTYNEQFF
TRBD2,14,TRBJ2-3,once,TRBV7-2,TGTGCCAGCAGCTTAGGCCCGGGGGGGGATACGCAGTATTTT,CASSLGPGGDTQYF
-,16,TRBJ2-3,-,TRBV7-9,TGTGCCAGCAGCTTAGGGACCAGCGGGAGCACAGATACGCAGTATTTT,CASSLGTSGSTDTQYF
-,13,TRBJ1-5,few,TRBV20-1,TGCAGTGCTAGTGGTGGGGGCGAACAGCCCCAGCATTTT,CSASGGGEQPQHF
-,16,TRBJ2-1,-,TRBV6-6,TGTGCCAGCAGGTTTCCGGGACACCTCCCGGACAATGAGCAGTTCTTC,CASRFPGHLPDNEQFF
TRBD1,14,TRBJ2-7,-,TRBV5-1,TGCGCCAGCAGCCCAAGACAGGGGTCAGGCGAGCAGTACTTC,CASSPRQGSGEQYF
TRBD2,17,TRBJ2-2,-,TRBV5-6,TGTGCCAGCACCCTTTTGGGAGGGGTTTCGAACACCGGGGAGCTGTTTTTT,CASTLLGGVSNTGELFF
-,16,TRBJ1-4,-,TRBV2,TGTGCCAGCAGCGGTCAAGGGGTGGCGGTCGGGGAAAAACTGTTTTTT,CASSGQGVAVGEKLFF
-,15,TRBJ2-3,-,TRBV6-1,TGTGCCAGCAGTGACCCATGGGGCAGCACAGATACGCAGTATTTT,CASSDPWGSTDTQYF
-,14,TRBJ2-1,-,TRBV3-1/TRBV3-2,TGTGCCAGCAGCCAAGGAGGCCCTTTCTATGAGCAGTTCTTC,CASSQGGPFYEQFF
-,14,TRBJ2-5,-,TRBV30,TGTGCCTGGAGTGTTGGGAGGGGGGCGGTGACCCAGTACTTC,CAWSVGRGAVTQYF
TRBD2,13,TRBJ2-7,once,TRBV28,TGTGCCAGCAGCTCTAGCGGAGCCTACGAGCAGTACTTC,CASSSSGAYEQYF
-,15,TRBJ2-2,-,TRBV5-6,TGTGCCAGCAGCTTTGGTACAGGGCGGACCGGGGAGCTGTTTTTT,CASSFGTGRTGELFF
-,14,TRBJ1-1,-,TRBV27,TGTGCCAGCCTTCCCCGAGCAGGGCGATTGGAAGCTTTCTTT,CASLPRAGRLEAFF
TRBD1,15,TRBJ1-6,-,TRBV6-2/TRBV6-3,TGTGCCAGCAGTCGGACAGGGAAGGGAAATTCACCCCTCCACTTT,CASSRTGKGNSPLHF
-,15,TRBJ2-3,-,TRBV4-1,TGCGCCAGCAGCCAGAGCGGCTGGGGCACAGATACGCAGTATTTT,CASSQSGWGTDTQYF
-,13,TRBJ1-4,-,TRBV5-1,TGCGCCAGCAGCTTGCAAGGGGGTGAAAAACTGTTTTTT,CASSLQGGEKLFF
-,15,TRBJ1-2,-,TRBV14,TGTGCCAGCAGCCAAGGGGCGGGCCCGATCTATGGCTACACCTTC,CASSQGAGPIYGYTF
TRBD1,15,TRBJ2-1,once,TRBV29-1,TGCAGCGCCTGGGGGACAGGACGCTCCTACAATGAGCAGTTCTTC,CSAWGTGRSYNEQFF
TRBD2,15,TRBJ2-1,-,TRBV25-1,TGTGCCAGCAGTGACGGGGGGGTAATTTACAATGAGCAGTTCTTC,CASSDGGVIYNEQFF